This entry features one TCR beta chain sequence. The source of the sample is a study of blood T cell repertoires in COVID-19. Study overall: Whether acute or convalescent, the COVID-19 samples came from the United States, Italy and Spain. Sources were T cells, B-cell-depleted T cells, or PBMCs; the material itself was cDNA or gDNA.

Authors' analysis steps: Nucleated cell number was recorded as an estimate derived from reference gene primer amplification. Assay: immunoSEQ multiplex PCR; the TCRdb copy retains only in-frame clones and omits some. V and J calls and clone size are copied from that table; D and trimming were computed from the DNA. The table has 40,000 or so clones, around 86% seen once; the top ten hold under 0.4%. The germline V gene encodes CDR1 SGHKS and CDR2 YYEKEE (reference sequence). This CDR3 has 13 residues. V was trimmed by 3 bases and J by 7 bases, leaving 13 bases between them. The sequenced material came from peripheral blood. The V gene is TRBV5-5, the J gene TRBJ1-1; D perhaps matches TRBD1 (6 bases). This receptor was taken from a human donor in a cohort sampled during active COVID-19. CDR3 DNA sequence: TGTGCCAGCAGCTCGAAGCAGGGGTTTGAAGCTTTCTTT. Translating gives CASSSKQGFEAFF.